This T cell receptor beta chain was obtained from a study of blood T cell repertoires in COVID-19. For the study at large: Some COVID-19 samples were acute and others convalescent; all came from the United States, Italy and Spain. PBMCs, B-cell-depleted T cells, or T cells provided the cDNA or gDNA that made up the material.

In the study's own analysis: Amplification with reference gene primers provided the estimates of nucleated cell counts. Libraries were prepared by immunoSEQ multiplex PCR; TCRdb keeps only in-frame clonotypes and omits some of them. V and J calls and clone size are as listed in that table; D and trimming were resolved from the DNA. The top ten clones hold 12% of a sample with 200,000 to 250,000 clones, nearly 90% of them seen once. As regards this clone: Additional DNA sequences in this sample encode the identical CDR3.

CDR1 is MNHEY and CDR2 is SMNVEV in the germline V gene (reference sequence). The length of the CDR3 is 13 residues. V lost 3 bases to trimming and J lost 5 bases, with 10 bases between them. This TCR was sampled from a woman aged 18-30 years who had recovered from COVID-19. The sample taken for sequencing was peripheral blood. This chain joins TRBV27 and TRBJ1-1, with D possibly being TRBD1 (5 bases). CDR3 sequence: CASSLGGGTEAFF. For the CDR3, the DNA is TGTGCCAGCAGTTTGGGGGGTGGTACTGAAGCTTTCTTT.